A single sample is the source of the 18 T cell receptor beta chains below, sequenced in a study of T cell repertoires in ileal Crohn's disease. Assay used: immunoSEQ multiplex PCR; TCRdb lists only in-frame clones, some missing. The data hold approximately 15,000 clones, with 80% observed a single time. Sequenced sample: ileal tissue. The origin of the receptors is an adult with Crohn's disease.

The rearrangement joins TRBV5-1 to TRBJ1-4; 7 nucleotides line up with TRBD1. Germline V gene sequence: CDR1 SGHRS, CDR2 YFSETQ. This CDR3 is built from 16 residues. V gave up 4 bases and J gave up 7 bases; unmatched junction bases: 13. CDR3 region: CASSPQRQGIGEKLFF. The CDR3 bases are TGCGCCAGCAGCCCACAAAGACAGGGAATAGGTGAAAAACTGTTTTTT. Based on the CDR3 plus reference TRBV5-1 and TRBJ1-4, the full variable domain is KAGVTQTPRYLIKTRGQQVTLSCSPISGHRSVSWYQQTPGQGLQFLFEYFSETQRNKGNFPGRFSGRQFSNSRSEMNVSTLELGDSALYLCASSPQRQGIGEKLFFGSGTQLSVL.

The chain recombines TRBV18 with TRBJ1-1; D is ambiguous. The germline gives CDR1 KGHSH, CDR2 LQKENI. With 3 bases removed from V and 4 bases from J, the gap between germline ends came to 12 bases. The CDR3 sequence is 14 residues long. CDR3 sequence (DNA): TGTGCCAGCTCACCGATCGGAACTAGCACTGAAGCTTTCTTT. Its protein product is CASSPIGTSTEAFF.

V and J are TRBV14 and TRBJ1-1, with unresolved D. Trimming removed 2 bases from V and 1 base from J, with 5 bases in between. CDR3 length equals 13 residues. Germline values: CDR1 SGHDN, CDR2 FVKESK. CDR3 bases: TGTGCCAGCAGCCAATCTAAGAACACTGAAGCTTTCTTT. Encoded protein: CASSQSKNTEAFF.

The chain carries TRBV2 and TRBJ2-3, with D unclear. The germline gives CDR1 SNHLY, CDR2 FYNNEI. The ends were cut back, 2 bases at V and 1 base at J, with 10 bases in the middle. The CDR3 spans 15 residues. The CDR3 bases are TGTGCCAGCAGTGAAACTCTGCAGGGCACAGATACGCAGTATTTT. It codes for CASSETLQGTDTQYF.

The chain uses TRBV28 and TRBJ2-1; 8 nucleotides agree with TRBD2. Unmatched junction bases numbered 6, after V lost 8 bases and J lost 0 bases. In germline, CDR1 is MDHEN, CDR2 SYDVKM. This CDR3 is 15 amino acids long. The CDR3 loop is CASEGGGSSYNEQFF. CDR3 coding DNA: TGTGCCAGCGAGGGCGGGGGGAGCTCCTACAATGAGCAGTTCTTC.

The gene calls are TRBV6-5 and TRBJ1-1; a possible D gene is TRBD1 (5 bases). Looked up from germline, CDR1 is MNHEY and CDR2 is SVGAGI. The CDR3 covers 14 residues. The V and J ends lost 6 bases and 1 base respectively, with 12 bases between them. The CDR3 spells CASRRQLPNTEAFF. DNA for the CDR3: TGTGCCAGCAGAAGACAGTTACCGAACACTGAAGCTTTCTTT.

V and J are TRBV2 and TRBJ2-2; 11 bases match TRBD2. V lost 6 bases, J lost 5 bases, and 17 bases stayed unmatched. CDR3 length: 19 amino acids. Germline-derived CDR1 and CDR2 are SNHLY and FYNNEI. The CDR3: CASSPPGGSGGAGTGELFF. The CDR3 bases are TGTGCCAGCAGCCCTCCCGGCGGTAGCGGGGGGGCCGGGACCGGGGAGCTGTTTTTT. The variable domain in full, with the rest retrieved from reference TRBV2 and TRBJ2-2, is EPEVTQTPSHQVTQMGQEVILRCVPISNHLYFYWYRQILGQKVEFLVSFYNNEISEKSEIFDDQFSVERPDGSNFTLKIRSTKLEDSAMYFCASSPPGGSGGAGTGELFFGEGSRLTVL.

In its sample, this clone was seen a few times. The J gene is TRBJ1-1, the V gene TRBV19; D possibly corresponds to TRBD1 (5 bases). Between the trimmed V and J ends, which lost 0 bases and 4 bases, there was a span of 15 bases. CDR1 and CDR2 (germline): LNHDA, SQIVND (reference sequence). The CDR3 loop spans 16 amino acids. CDR3 DNA sequence: TGTGCCAGTAGTATAGATCACGGGGGTGTGCCCACTGAAGCTTTCTTT. Protein sequence: CASSIDHGGVPTEAFF.

The V and J genes are TRBV19 and TRBJ1-4; TRBD1 is a possible D gene (6 bases). Germline V lookup: CDR1 LNHDA, CDR2 SQIVND (reference sequence). CDR3 size: 14 residues. Trimming took off 1 base at V and 4 bases at J, with 7 bases between the two ends. CDR3 sequence reads: CASSIGQVNEKLFF. The CDR3 DNA reads TGTGCCAGTAGTATAGGACAGGTTAATGAAAAACTGTTTTTT. The complete variable domain, with remaining parts taken from reference TRBV19 and TRBJ1-4, reads DGGITQSPKYLFRKEGQNVTLSCEQNLNHDAMYWYRQDPGQGLRLIYYSQIVNDFQKGDIAEGYSVSREKKESFPLTVTSAQKNPTAFYLCASSIGQVNEKLFFGSGTQLSVL.

CDR3 loop: CSAPGDSYNEQFF. The DNA for the CDR3 is TGCAGCGCTCCGGGGGACTCCTACAATGAGCAGTTCTTC. The rearrangement links TRBV29-1 to TRBJ2-1, with D possibly TRBD2 on 6 matching bases. Germline values: CDR1 SQVTM, CDR2 ANQGSEA. Trimming took off 7 bases at V and 0 bases at J, with 10 bases between the two ends. The CDR3 is 13 residues long.

This clone was seen just once. The chain couples TRBV5-1 to TRBJ1-1, with a possible D match to TRBD1 (5 bases). CDR1 and CDR2 from the germline V gene are SGHRS and YFSETQ. This CDR3 contains 15 residues. The ends were cut back, 2 bases at V and 1 base at J, with 12 bases in the middle. The CDR3, as DNA: TGCGCCAGCAGCTTTTTTGGGGGGACGAACACTGAAGCTTTCTTT. This codes for CASSFFGGTNTEAFF.

The rearrangement links TRBV5-4 to TRBJ2-3; 7 nucleotides agree with TRBD2. Looked up from germline, CDR1 is SGHNT and CDR2 is YYREEE (reference sequence). V lost 0 bases to trimming and J lost 8 bases; unmatched junction nucleotides: 15. The CDR3 consists of 17 residues. This CDR3 reads CASSLVKRDHTGGTQYF. The CDR3 DNA sequence: TGTGCCAGCAGCTTGGTTAAGCGGGACCACACAGGCGGTACGCAGTATTTT.

The rearrangement links TRBV5-4 to TRBJ2-2; 7 bases line up with TRBD1. The CDR3 has 17 amino acids. The germline CDR1 and CDR2 sequences are SGHNT and YYREEE (reference sequence). V was clipped by 1 base and J by 4 bases; unmatched bases: 10. The CDR3, as DNA: TGTGCCAGCAGCTTGCAGGGGGTTAGGGGTGGCACCGGGGAGCTGTTTTTT. Protein sequence: CASSLQGVRGGTGELFF.

The rearrangement links TRBV2 to TRBJ2-2, with D tentatively TRBD1 (6 bases). Germline lookup yields CDR1 SNHLY and CDR2 FYNNEI. CDR3 size: 15 residues. Trimming took 7 bases from V and 0 from J, leaving 12 bases between them. CDR3 amino acids: CASTKGTTNTGELFF. The CDR3 nucleotides are TGTGCCAGCACTAAAGGGACAACGAACACCGGGGAGCTGTTTTTT.

The V and J genes are TRBV4-1 and TRBJ2-3; the match to TRBD2 covers 8 bases. CDR1 and CDR2 from the germline V gene are MGHRA and YSYEKL. Trimming cost V 2 bases and J 1 base; bases outside gene matches: 2. The CDR3 has 15 residues. CDR3 nucleotide sequence: TGCGCCAGCAGCCAAAGAGCGGGGGGCACAGATACGCAGTATTTT. This translates into CASSQRAGGTDTQYF.

This clone was found a few times. CDR3 DNA sequence: TGTGCCAGCTCACTTAAGACTAGCGGGGGTTCGTCTAGCACAGATACGCAGTATTTT. This translates into CASSLKTSGGSSSTDTQYF. V usage is TRBV18 and J usage is TRBJ2-3; 12 nucleotides line up with TRBD2. CDR3 length: 19 amino acids. V was pared by 4 bases and J by 0 bases, with 11 bases of the junction left unmatched. Germline V gene data show CDR1 as KGHSH and CDR2 as LQKENI.

This chain links TRBV19 with TRBJ1-1; 7 bases agree with TRBD1. The CDR3 is 14 amino acids. The V gene's germline CDR1 is LNHDA and CDR2 SQIVND (reference sequence). Trimming at V came to 3 bases and at J to 4 bases, leaving 5 bases not matched to a gene. The CDR3 region has the DNA TGTGCCAGTAGTATCGAGGGGGCGCGCACTGAAGCTTTCTTT. Its translation is CASSIEGARTEAFF.

The chain employs TRBV7-2 and TRBJ2-2; the match to TRBD1 covers 7 bases. In germline, CDR1 is SGHTA, CDR2 FQGNSA. J gave up 6 bases and V 5 bases, and 15 bases lay outside the gene matches. The CDR3 sequence is 17 residues long. CDR3 region: CASSPRRQGIRAGELFF. CDR3 in DNA: TGTGCCAGCAGCCCCCGGCGACAGGGAATTCGAGCCGGGGAGCTGTTTTTT.